The 21 T cell receptor beta chains presented below share a single source sample, sequenced in a study of blood T cell repertoires in COVID-19. Sequencing was performed with immunoSEQ multiplex PCR; in TCRdb, only in-frame clones are kept and a portion is missing. Of 95,000 to 150,000 clones in the sample, less than 75% were seen once. Sequenced sample: peripheral blood. The receptors here all came from a human donor with acute or convalescent COVID-19. The donor label of this sample is uncertain.

V gene TRBV5-5 combines with J gene TRBJ1-2; 7 bases align to TRBD1. Germline loops: CDR1 SGHKS, CDR2 YYEKEE (reference sequence). CDR3 size: 13 residues. The V gene end was trimmed by 5 bases and the J gene end by 4 bases; junction bases not matched to a gene: 5. CDR3 residues: CASRGQGGYGYTF. The CDR3 region has the DNA TGTGCCAGCAGGGGCCAGGGGGGCTATGGCTACACCTTC. Using reference TRBV5-5 and TRBJ1-2 for the parts outside the CDR3, the full variable domain is DAGVTQSPTHLIKTRGQQVTLRCSPISGHKSVSWYQQVLGQGPQFIFQYYEKEERGRGNFPDRFSARQFPNYSSELNVNALLLGDSALYLCASRGQGGYGYTFGSGTRLTVV.

This clone has more than one count but fewer than ten. Different DNA sequences within this sample yield the same CDR3. The CDR3 loop is CASSRTSSYNSPLHF. CDR3 sequence (DNA): TGTGCCAGCAGCCGGACTAGCTCCTATAATTCACCCCTCCACTTT. The chain couples TRBV6-5 to TRBJ1-6; D is undetermined. Between the trimmed V and J ends, which lost 6 bases and 0 bases, there was a span of 9 bases. The CDR3 loop spans 15 amino acids. In germline, CDR1 is MNHEY, CDR2 SVGAGI.

This clone was observed a few times. This rearrangement joins TRBV6-5 to TRBJ2-3; 8 bases agree with TRBD1. In germline, CDR1 is MNHEY, CDR2 SVGAGI. The CDR3 spans 13 residues. The trim removed 5 bases at V and 6 bases at J, leaving 4 bases unmatched. The CDR3 DNA follows: TGTGCCAGCAGTCGGACAGGGAGCGATACGCAGTATTTT. Translated: CASSRTGSDTQYF.

A note on this clone: The same CDR3 arises from other DNA sequences in this sample as well. The chain links TRBV2 to TRBJ2-5, with 8 bases lining up with TRBD1. The CDR3 sequence is 13 residues long. Germline-derived CDR1 and CDR2 are SNHLY and FYNNEI. J was trimmed by 5 bases and V by 5 bases; bases with no gene match: 4. The CDR3 reads CASSRDRGETQYF. The CDR3 nucleotides read TGTGCCAGCAGTAGAGACAGGGGTGAGACCCAGTACTTC.

This clone was found a few times. The chain uses TRBV10-1 and TRBJ1-2, with 8 positions matching TRBD1. The CDR3 is made up of 14 amino acids. Trimming at V came to 3 bases and at J to 8 bases, leaving 8 bases not matched to a gene. Germline V lookup: CDR1 WNHNN, CDR2 SYGVQD (reference sequence). The CDR3 reads CASSDPRGLGGYTF. The DNA of the CDR3 is TGCGCCAGCAGTGATCCCAGGGGGCTAGGCGGCTACACCTTC.

This chain joins TRBV5-6 and TRBJ2-2; 9 bases line up with TRBD1. This CDR3 spans 18 amino acids. The V and J ends lost 3 bases and 1 base, in that order; junction bases with no gene match: 10. CDR1 SGHDT and CDR2 YYEEEE come from the germline V gene. CDR3 loop: CASSSWAGQGMNTGELFF. The CDR3 coding sequence is TGTGCCAGCAGCTCCTGGGCCGGACAGGGGATGAACACCGGGGAGCTGTTTTTT.

This clone has just one count. The chain employs TRBV27 and TRBJ1-1, with D possibly TRBD1 on 6 matching bases. CDR3 length equals 15 residues. Trimming took off 8 bases at V and 0 bases at J, with 16 bases between the two ends. In germline, CDR1 is MNHEY, CDR2 SMNVEV (reference sequence). CDR3 sequence: CASGPRGQMNTEAFF. The CDR3 region has the DNA TGTGCCAGCGGTCCACGAGGACAGATGAACACTGAAGCTTTCTTT.

This clone was found a few times. The rearrangement uses TRBV28 and TRBJ1-4, with a tentative D call TRBD1 (6 bases). The V end was cut by 2 bases, the J end by 7 bases, with 17 bases between. The CDR3 covers 16 residues. The germline V gene has CDR1 MDHEN and CDR2 SYDVKM. CDR3 loop: CASSLRSWEGGEKLFF. CDR3 in DNA: TGTGCCAGCAGTTTAAGGTCTTGGGAAGGGGGTGAAAAACTGTTTTTT.

The chain recombines TRBV10-3 with TRBJ1-5; TRBD1 agrees at 8 bases. Germline trimming cut 6 bases from V and 6 bases from J; bases unmatched to any gene: 7. This CDR3 comprises 14 residues. Germline loops: CDR1 ENHRY, CDR2 SYGVKD. CDR3 residues: CAISQGALGQPQHF. CDR3 coding DNA: TGTGCCATCAGCCAGGGGGCGTTGGGTCAGCCCCAGCATTTT.

CDR3 loop: CASSFPGQGNYGYTF. The CDR3 DNA reads TGTGCCAGCAGCTTCCCGGGACAGGGGAACTATGGCTACACCTTC. The chain combines TRBV11-3 with TRBJ1-2, with 10 bases fitting TRBD1. In germline, CDR1 is SGHNT, CDR2 YENEEA. V was pared by 3 bases and J by 2 bases, with 3 bases of the junction left unmatched. CDR3 size: 15 residues.

J is TRBJ1-1 and V is TRBV5-1; 9 nucleotides agree with TRBD1. Germline CDR1 SGHRS, CDR2 YFSETQ. There are 18 residues in the CDR3. V was pared by 0 bases and J by 5 bases, with 14 bases of the junction left unmatched. The CDR3 region has the DNA TGCGCCAGCAGCTTGGTACTATCCGGGACAGGGCCGGGGACTGAAGCTTTCTTT. Translated: CASSLVLSGTGPGTEAFF.

The chain carries TRBV18 and TRBJ1-4; perhaps TRBD1 as D (6 bases). V lost 1 base and J 0 bases, leaving 12 bases between the germline ends. The CDR3 contains 17 residues. Germline-derived CDR1 and CDR2 are KGHSH and LQKENI. CDR3 coding DNA: TGTGCCAGCTCACCACAGACAGGCACTGCAACTAATGAAAAACTGTTTTTT. It is translated as CASSPQTGTATNEKLFF.

The gene calls are TRBV11-2 and TRBJ1-2; TRBD1 might be the D (5 bases). From germline, CDR1 is SGHAT and CDR2 FQNNGV. V lost 5 bases to trimming and J lost 3 bases, with 10 bases between them. The CDR3 totals 13 residues. The CDR3 DNA reads as TGTGCCAGCAGCCGTGGGGGGGACTATGGCTACACCTTC. As protein: CASSRGGDYGYTF.

This chain joins TRBV6-6 and TRBJ2-7, with D possibly being TRBD2 (5 bases). This CDR3 is 11 amino acids long. Germline loops: CDR1 MNHNY, CDR2 SVGAGI (reference sequence). V was pared by 10 bases and J by 3 bases, with 10 bases between. CDR3 sequence: CATREGYEQYF. The CDR3 region has the DNA TGTGCCACCAGAGAGGGCTACGAGCAGTACTTC.

V and J are TRBV20-1 and TRBJ1-4, with 7 bases matching TRBD1. This CDR3 has 11 amino acids. Trimming removed 5 bases from V and 14 bases from J; junction bases left unmatched: 8. CDR1 and CDR2 from the germline V gene are DFQATT and SNEGSKA (reference sequence). The DNA of the CDR3 is TGCAGTGCTCCCTCCCGACAGGGTCTGTTTTTT. This encodes CSAPSRQGLFF.

This clone was detected only a few times. The chain's CDR3 is CASSLWTGGSGEQYF. The CDR3 nucleotides read TGTGCCAGCAGCTTATGGACAGGGGGCTCTGGCGAGCAGTACTTC. The chain recombines TRBV7-9 with TRBJ2-7, with 11 bases that match TRBD1. Trimming cost V 2 bases and J 6 bases; bases outside gene matches: 6. CDR3 length: 15 residues. Germline V lookup: CDR1 SEHNR, CDR2 FQNEAQ (reference sequence).

V is TRBV11-2 and J is TRBJ2-1; D unresolved. V was clipped by 5 bases and J by 0 bases, with 11 bases between them. The CDR3 has 15 residues. From germline, CDR1 is SGHAT and CDR2 FQNNGV. CDR3 protein: CASSVGHSSYNEQFF. The CDR3, as DNA: TGTGCCAGCAGCGTCGGTCATAGCTCCTACAATGAGCAGTTCTTC.

The chain recombines TRBV24-1 with TRBJ1-5; 8 positions match TRBD1. CDR1 KGHDR and CDR2 SFDVKD come from the germline V gene. This CDR3 region has 17 residues. V lost 5 bases and J lost 2; bases outside the gene matches: 10. This CDR3 reads CATSAADRGAGNQPQHF. The CDR3 bases are TGTGCCACCAGTGCCGCCGACAGGGGCGCCGGCAATCAGCCCCAGCATTTT.

The V call is TRBV24-1, the J call TRBJ2-2; 8 nucleotides agree with TRBD1. The CDR3 sequence is 16 residues long. The V and J ends lost 4 bases and 1 base, in that order; junction bases with no gene match: 4. Germline CDR1 and CDR2: KGHDR and SFDVKD. CDR3 coding DNA: TGTGCCACCAGTGAGCCCGGGACAGGGAACACCGGGGAGCTGTTTTTT. Its protein is CATSEPGTGNTGELFF.

The gene calls are TRBV2 and TRBJ2-2, with D perhaps matching TRBD2 (6 bases). This CDR3 is built from 12 residues. The V end was cut by 3 bases, the J end by 7 bases, with 6 bases between. Germline V gene sequence: CDR1 SNHLY, CDR2 FYNNEI. This chain's CDR3 is CASSEEGGELFF. For the CDR3, the DNA is TGTGCCAGCAGTGAGGAGGGCGGGGAGCTGTTTTTT.

This chain uses TRBV18 with TRBJ2-1, with D unresolved. The CDR3 length is 13 residues. Germline-derived CDR1 and CDR2 are KGHSH and LQKENI. The ends were cut back, 3 bases at V and 5 bases at J, with 8 bases in the middle. CDR3 in DNA: TGTGCCAGCTCACCCCGTCCTGACAATGAGCAGTTCTTC. Translated, it gives CASSPRPDNEQFF.